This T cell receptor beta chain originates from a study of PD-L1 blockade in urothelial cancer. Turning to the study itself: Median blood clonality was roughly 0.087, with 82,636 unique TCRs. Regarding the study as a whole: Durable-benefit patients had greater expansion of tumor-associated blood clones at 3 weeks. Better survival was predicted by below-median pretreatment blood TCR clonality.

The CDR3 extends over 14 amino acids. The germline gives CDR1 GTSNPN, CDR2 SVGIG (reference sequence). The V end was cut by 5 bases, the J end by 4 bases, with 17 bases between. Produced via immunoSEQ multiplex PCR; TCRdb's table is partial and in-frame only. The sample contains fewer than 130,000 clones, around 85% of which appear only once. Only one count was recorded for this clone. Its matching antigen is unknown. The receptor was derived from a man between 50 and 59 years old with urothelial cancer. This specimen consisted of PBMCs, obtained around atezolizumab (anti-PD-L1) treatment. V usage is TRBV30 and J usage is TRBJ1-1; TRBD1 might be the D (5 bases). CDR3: CAWEGRGGITEAFF. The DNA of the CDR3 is TGTGCCTGGGAGGGGAGGGGTGGGATCACTGAAGCTTTCTTT.